Shown below are 9 T cell receptor beta chains from a single sample sequenced in a study of regulatory T cells in long-lasting Graves disease. Libraries of TCR beta came from iRepertoire HTBI primers plus Arm-PCR of CDR3 regions. TCRdb analysed the multiplex PCR reads with MiXCR anew, one entry per CDR3 protein. The sample contains roughly 500,000 distinct CDR3 sequences, more than 20% of which appear only once. Time point: persistent/refractory GD, antithyroid drugs over 5 years with positive TRAb. Extracted RNA from PBMCs served as the source of the TCR library. Sequences were derived from peripheral blood mononuclear cells (PBMCs), sampled when the disease was refractory, from a patient treated with antithyroid drugs. These receptor sequences come from a female donor with Graves disease.

V usage is TRBV5-4 and J usage is TRBJ1-1, with D uncertain. There are 16 residues in the CDR3. With 0 bases removed from V and 5 bases from J, the gap between germline ends came to 17 bases. Germline V lookup: CDR1 SGHNT, CDR2 YYREEE (reference sequence). CDR3 bases: TGTGCCAGCAGCTTGGAGGGCTTAAGGTCGAGGACTGAAGCTTTCTTT. Protein sequence: CASSLEGLRSRTEAFF.

This clonotype has just a few counts. The V call is TRBV5-1, the J call TRBJ1-1; no clear D. The CDR3 contains 15 residues. Germline V gene sequence: CDR1 SGHRS, CDR2 YFSETQ. Deletions cut 7 bases from V and 2 bases from J, with 18 bases between. The DNA for the CDR3 is TGCGCCAGCCGAATGAGGGCGGATTCCAACACTGAAGCTTTCTTT. It encodes CASRMRADSNTEAFF.

This clonotype was observed a few times. The CDR3 coding sequence is TGTGCCAGCAGTTACCACGGGGGGTTCGAGCAGTACTTC. Its protein product is CASSYHGGFEQYF. The V and J genes are TRBV6-5 and TRBJ2-7; 7 bases map to TRBD2. This CDR3 has 13 amino acids. V trimming: 2 bases; J trimming: 6 bases; junction bases outside the gene matches: 4. Germline V gives CDR1 MNHEY, CDR2 SVGAGI.

The rearrangement uses TRBV20-1 and TRBJ1-1; 9 bases are a match to TRBD1. V gave up 3 bases and J gave up 1 base; unmatched junction bases: 3. Germline CDR1 reads DFQATT; CDR2 reads SNEGSKA (reference sequence). The CDR3 runs to 14 residues. In nucleotides, the CDR3 is TGCAGTGCTAGCGTGACAGGGGGGAACACTGAAGCTTTCTTT. Translating it yields CSASVTGGNTEAFF.

Details on this clonotype: A much larger clone lies one base from this, so it may be a read error. The V call is TRBV28, the J call TRBJ1-2, with 7 bases matching TRBD1. CDR3 length: 14 residues. Germline V gene lookup returns CDR1 MDHEN and CDR2 SYDVKM. Written as DNA, the CDR3 is TGTGCCAGCAGTTCTCAGGGGGGATGGTATGGCTACATCTTC. Its translation: CASSSQGGWYGYIF.

This clonotype was observed once. The chain couples TRBV20-1 to TRBJ1-5; tentative D call: TRBD1 (5 bases). The CDR3 consists of 16 residues. The germline CDR1 and CDR2 sequences are DFQATT and SNEGSKA (reference sequence). Trimming pared 6 bases from V and 0 bases from J, leaving 18 bases between. CDR3 nucleotides: TGCAGTGCCCAACGGGACGCCAGTGATAGCAATCAGCCCCAGCATTTT. Protein: CSAQRDASDSNQPQHF.

Worth noting for this clonotype: This likely came from a read error, as a far larger clone is one base away. The chain recombines TRBV6-8 with TRBJ1-2, with D possibly being TRBD1 (5 bases). Between the trimmed V and J ends, which lost 2 bases and 8 bases, there was a span of 9 bases. This CDR3 contains 12 residues. Germline loops: CDR1 MNHGY, CDR2 SAAAGT. CDR3 in DNA: TGTGCCAGCAGTTACGGGGGTATCGGCTACACCTTC. The encoded protein is CASSYGGIGYTF.

The chain carries TRBV28 and TRBJ2-5; D is possibly TRBD1 or TRBD2 (5 bases each). Trimming removed 1 base at V and 4 bases at J, with 13 bases between. The CDR3 loop spans 15 amino acids. CDR1 is MDHEN, CDR2 SYDVKM, per germline. Written as DNA, the CDR3 is TGTGCCAGCAGTTTATTTGGGGACCCCTCAGAGACCCAGTACTTC. Residues: CASSLFGDPSETQYF. The whole variable domain, filled in from reference TRBV28 and TRBJ2-5, reads DVKVTQSSRYLVKRTGEKVFLECVQDMDHENMFWYRQDPGLGLRLIYFSYDVKMKEKGDIPEGYSVSREKKERFSLILESASTNQTSMYLCASSLFGDPSETQYFGPGTRLLVL.

J is TRBJ2-4 and V is TRBV14; D gene unclear. In germline, CDR1 is SGHDN, CDR2 FVKESK. This CDR3 contains 13 residues. V lost 6 bases and J 3 bases, leaving 9 bases between the germline ends. The CDR3: CASRGFGKNIQYF. CDR3 nucleotides: TGTGCCAGCAGGGGTTTCGGCAAAAACATTCAGTACTTC.